One and the same sample provided the 29 T cell receptor beta chains below, sequenced in a study of T cell responses to AZD1222 COVID-19 vaccine. Generated by immunoSEQ multiplex PCR, the TCRdb table keeps only in-frame clones and is missing some. Counted here are 80,000 to 90,000 clones, over 75% occurring once; the ten biggest clones make up roughly 5%. The material was peripheral blood, obtained on day 0 of MenACWY control vaccination. The receptors come from an adult in good health.

This rearrangement joins TRBV6-5 to TRBJ1-1, with 8 bases identical to TRBD1. The V gene end was trimmed by 5 bases and the J gene end by 10 bases; junction bases not matched to a gene: 6. The germline gives CDR1 MNHEY, CDR2 SVGAGI. CDR3 length equals 12 residues. The CDR3 is CASSQGARGAFF. The CDR3 DNA reads as TGTGCCAGCAGTCAGGGGGCAAGGGGAGCTTTCTTT.

The chain is built from TRBV5-1 and TRBJ2-7; 9 bases are shared with TRBD1. Per the germline V gene, CDR1 is SGHRS and CDR2 is YFSETQ. The CDR3 totals 16 residues. With V trimmed by 2 bases and J by 4 bases, 10 bases remained unmatched. CDR3 sequence reads: CASSLSPRDRVYEQYF. CDR3 in DNA: TGCGCCAGCAGCTTAAGCCCCCGGGACAGGGTATACGAGCAGTACTTC. Drawing the rest from reference TRBV5-1 and TRBJ2-7, the complete variable domain is KAGVTQTPRYLIKTRGQQVTLSCSPISGHRSVSWYQQTPGQGLQFLFEYFSETQRNKGNFPGRFSGRQFSNSRSEMNVSTLELGDSALYLCASSLSPRDRVYEQYFGPGTRLTVT.

V usage is TRBV9 and J usage is TRBJ2-5; 7 bases agree with TRBD1. CDR1 and CDR2 (germline): SGDLS, YYNGEE. The trim removed 5 bases at V and 0 bases at J, leaving 7 bases unmatched. CDR3 length equals 15 residues. CDR3 sequence: CASSAGDSNQETQYF. DNA of the CDR3: TGTGCCAGCAGTGCAGGGGACAGCAACCAAGAGACCCAGTACTTC.

The rearrangement links TRBV30 to TRBJ2-7, with 11 bases lining up with TRBD2. J lost 3 bases, V lost 5 bases, and 6 bases had no gene match. The CDR3 has 14 amino acids. CDR1 is GTSNPN, CDR2 SVGIG, per germline (reference sequence). The CDR3 nucleotides are TGTGCCTGGGACCCCGGGACTAGCGGCTACGAGCAGTACTTC. It encodes CAWDPGTSGYEQYF. The whole variable domain, remainder taken from reference TRBV30 and TRBJ2-7, is SQTIHQWPATLVQPVGSPLSLECTVEGTSNPNLYWYRQAAGRGLQLLFYSVGIGQISSEVPQNLSASRPQDRQFILSSKKLLLSDSGFYLCAWDPGTSGYEQYFGPGTRLTVT.

The J gene is TRBJ2-7, the V gene TRBV7-2, with D perhaps matching TRBD2 (6 bases). Trimming cost V 5 bases and J 6 bases, with 14 bases left between them. CDR3 length: 13 residues. Germline-derived CDR1 and CDR2 are SGHTA and FQGNSA. In nucleotides, the CDR3 is TGTGCCAGCAGCGAGAGAGTGGGAGGCGAGCAGTACTTC. As protein: CASSERVGGEQYF.

V and J are TRBV7-7 and TRBJ2-2, with TRBD2 matching over 8 bases. V lost 5 bases and J lost 7; bases outside the gene matches: 9. The CDR3 length is 15 residues. Germline CDR1 is SSHAT and CDR2 is FNYEAQ (reference sequence). CDR3 nucleotide sequence: TGTGCCAGCAGCCCGGGACTAGGAGTTGGCGGGGAGCTGTTTTTT. It translates to CASSPGLGVGGELFF.

This rearrangement joins TRBV11-2 to TRBJ2-5; 10 bases align to TRBD2. The germline CDR1 and CDR2 sequences are SGHAT and FQNNGV. The J segment lost 4 bases and the V segment lost 6 bases, leaving 14 bases of the junction unmatched. The CDR3 contains 17 residues. CDR3 amino acids: CASSNHLLAGVGETQYF. The DNA of the CDR3 is TGTGCCAGCAGTAACCACTTGCTAGCGGGAGTTGGAGAGACCCAGTACTTC.

V gene TRBV18 combines with J gene TRBJ2-1; D ambiguous. CDR3 length: 15 amino acids. Trimming left V 4 bases short and J 0 bases short, with 10 bases between. The germline V gene has CDR1 KGHSH and CDR2 LQKENI. The CDR3 DNA follows: TGTGCCAGCTCACTATCCCAAAGCTCCTACAATGAGCAGTTCTTC. As protein: CASSLSQSSYNEQFF.

This clone appeared a few times. The chain carries TRBV9 and TRBJ2-7, with unresolved D. V lost 0 bases and J 1 base, leaving 8 bases between the germline ends. CDR1 and CDR2 from the germline V gene are SGDLS and YYNGEE. The CDR3 extends over 14 amino acids. The CDR3 DNA reads TGTGCCAGCAGCGTAGGATCCGGATCCTACGAGCAGTACTTC. Encoded protein: CASSVGSGSYEQYF.

The chain combines TRBV29-1 with TRBJ2-1, with TRBD2 matching 9 bases. The germline gives CDR1 SQVTM, CDR2 ANQGSEA. Losses at the gene ends were 4 bases for V and 0 bases for J; bases not matched to a gene: 16. The CDR3 contains 19 residues. The CDR3 nucleotides are TGCAGCGTTGTGGGCTTTAGCGGGAGTTTGGGAAGCTCCTACAATGAGCAGTTCTTC. As protein: CSVVGFSGSLGSSYNEQFF.

The J gene is TRBJ1-4, the V gene TRBV6-5, with TRBD1 as a possible D gene (5 bases). CDR1 is MNHEY and CDR2 is SVGAGI in the germline V gene. The CDR3 runs to 15 residues. Trimming removed 3 bases at V and 5 bases at J, with 13 bases between. CDR3 nucleotide sequence: TGTGCCAGCAGTTATCTGGGGCAGTCCAATGAAAAACTGTTTTTT. Protein product: CASSYLGQSNEKLFF.

This rearrangement joins TRBV5-5 to TRBJ2-7; perhaps D is TRBD1 or TRBD2 (5 bases each). The germline CDR1 and CDR2 sequences are SGHKS and YYEKEE (reference sequence). CDR3 size: 15 residues. V shed 1 base and J shed 4 bases, with 15 bases lying between them. As DNA, the CDR3 is TGTGCCAGCAGCTTGTCCGGGACCCTAACGTACGAGCAGTACTTC. This codes for CASSLSGTLTYEQYF.

The rearrangement links TRBV19 to TRBJ1-1, with no clear D. Trimming cost V 6 bases and J 1 base, with 21 bases left between them. There are 17 residues in the CDR3. Germline-derived CDR1 and CDR2 are LNHDA and SQIVND (reference sequence). The CDR3 region has the DNA TGTGCCAGTAGAGGTCAAGCGGCGCTGGGAAAGAACACTGAAGCTTTCTTT. It is translated as CASRGQAALGKNTEAFF.

V gene TRBV28 combines with J gene TRBJ2-7; D not certain. V shed 1 base and J shed 0 bases, with 1 base lying between them. CDR3 length: 12 residues. Germline loops: CDR1 MDHEN, CDR2 SYDVKM. CDR3 nucleotides: TGTGCCAGCAGTTTATCCTCCTACGAGCAGTACTTC. Its protein is CASSLSSYEQYF.

The rearrangement links TRBV11-2 to TRBJ2-1; D unresolved. Trimming left V 3 bases short and J 6 bases short, with 3 bases between. This CDR3 is built from 11 residues. The V gene's germline CDR1 is SGHAT and CDR2 FQNNGV. CDR3 protein: CASSLGNEQFF. CDR3 DNA: TGTGCCAGCAGCTTGGGCAATGAGCAGTTCTTC.

The chain links TRBV5-1 to TRBJ1-2; 9 positions match TRBD1. Germline CDR1 SGHRS, CDR2 YFSETQ. The CDR3 is made up of 14 amino acids. V shed 3 bases and J 6 bases; nucleotides not matched to a gene: 6. The CDR3 is CASSSRTGENGYTF. CDR3 bases: TGCGCCAGCAGCTCACGGACAGGGGAAAATGGCTACACCTTC.

V and J are TRBV9 and TRBJ2-7, with D perhaps TRBD1 (6 bases). The CDR3 consists of 14 residues. Trimming left V 2 bases short and J 3 bases short, with 12 bases between. Germline lookup yields CDR1 SGDLS and CDR2 YYNGEE. The CDR3 sequence is CASSVGHPSYEQYF. The CDR3 DNA is TGTGCCAGCAGCGTGGGACATCCAAGCTACGAGCAGTACTTC.

The genes are TRBV15 and TRBJ1-2; weak D call: TRBD1 (5 bases). The CDR3 runs to 15 residues. Germline-derived CDR1 and CDR2 are LNHNV and YYDKDF (reference sequence). Trimming took 1 base from V and 4 from J, leaving 13 bases between them. The chain's CDR3 is CATSRVTGGPYGYTF. The CDR3 nucleotides read TGTGCCACCAGCAGAGTTACCGGGGGTCCCTATGGCTACACCTTC.

Comment on this clone: This sample includes further DNA sequences coding for the same CDR3. This rearrangement joins TRBV3-1 (or the pseudogene TRBV3-2) to TRBJ1-5; D not certain. Germline V CDR1 and CDR2: LGHDT, YNNKEL (reference sequence). The CDR3 has 15 amino acids. Trimming took 1 base from V and 0 from J, leaving 7 bases between them. CDR3 nucleotide sequence: TGTGCCAGCAGCCAAGTGGCGGGTAGCAATCAGCCCCAGCATTTT. This translates into CASSQVAGSNQPQHF.

This chain connects TRBV7-8 to TRBJ2-7, with a possible D match to TRBD1 (6 bases). Trimming left V 1 base short and J 0 bases short, with 7 bases between. The germline gives CDR1 SGHVS, CDR2 FQNEAQ. The CDR3 has 14 amino acids. In nucleotides, the CDR3 is TGTGCCAGCAGCTTAGGACAGGACTCCTACGAGCAGTACTTC. This gives the protein CASSLGQDSYEQYF.

The chain's CDR3 is CASSVVPGPMNTEAFF. DNA for the CDR3: TGTGCCAGCAGCGTTGTACCGGGACCGATGAACACTGAAGCTTTCTTT. V gene TRBV5-6 combines with J gene TRBJ1-1, with D possibly TRBD1 on 5 matching bases. The V gene's germline CDR1 is SGHDT and CDR2 YYEEEE. The CDR3 is 16 residues long. The V and J ends lost 4 bases and 0 bases respectively, with 16 bases between them.

The gene calls are TRBV11-2 and TRBJ2-7, with D possibly TRBD2 on 6 matching bases. The V end was cut by 1 base, the J end by 3 bases, with 16 bases between. The CDR3 runs to 16 residues. CDR1 is SGHAT, CDR2 FQNNGV, per germline. CDR3 protein: CASSLVLGLLHYEQYF. The CDR3 DNA is TGTGCCAGCAGCTTAGTGTTGGGACTTCTACACTACGAGCAGTACTTC.

The chain is built from TRBV3-1 (or the pseudogene TRBV3-2) and TRBJ1-2, with a possible D match to TRBD1 (5 bases). The germline V gene encodes CDR1 LGHDT and CDR2 YNNKEL (reference sequence). The CDR3 length is 13 residues. The germline V and J ends were trimmed by 1 base and 7 bases, with 10 bases remaining between them. CDR3 sequence (DNA): TGTGCCAGCAGCCAAGGAGGGGACGGTGGCTACACCTTC. It codes for CASSQGGDGGYTF.

The gene calls are TRBV5-5 and TRBJ1-5; D not resolved. The CDR3 covers 14 residues. Trimming pared 0 bases from V and 6 bases from J, leaving 10 bases between. Per the germline V gene, CDR1 is SGHKS and CDR2 is YYEKEE (reference sequence). In nucleotides, the CDR3 is TGTGCCAGCAGCTTGGGACTTACAAGTCAGCCCCAGCATTTT. It codes for CASSLGLTSQPQHF.

The genes are TRBV4-2 and TRBJ2-3; D not resolved. Germline V CDR1 and CDR2: LGHNA, YNFKEQ. V gave up 2 bases and J gave up 5 bases, with 14 bases separating them. The CDR3 has 15 residues. CDR3 DNA sequence: TGTGCCAGCAGCCAACCTCTGACTCCGGGAGATACGCAGTATTTT. Translation gives CASSQPLTPGDTQYF.

This chain links TRBV5-6 with TRBJ1-2, with a weak D call TRBD1 (5 bases). V lost 5 bases and J lost 5, with 13 bases in between. CDR3 length: 13 amino acids. CDR1 is SGHDT, CDR2 YYEEEE, per germline. In nucleotides, the CDR3 is TGTGCCAGCAGGGCAGGGTTAAGATATGGCTACACCTTC. It yields the protein CASRAGLRYGYTF.

The V gene is TRBV30, the J gene TRBJ2-3, with D perhaps matching TRBD2 (7 bases). The CDR3 has 17 residues. Trimming pared 5 bases from V and 1 base from J, leaving 22 bases between. CDR1 is GTSNPN and CDR2 is SVGIG in the germline V gene (reference sequence). CDR3 protein: CAWHHRGGLRGTDTQYF. CDR3 DNA sequence: TGTGCCTGGCACCATAGGGGGGGGCTTCGGGGCACAGATACGCAGTATTTT.

This clone appeared a few times. The chain is built from TRBV11-3 and TRBJ1-1, with D perhaps TRBD1 (5 bases). Deletions cut 2 bases from V and 2 bases from J, with 9 bases between. CDR1 SGHNT and CDR2 YENEEA come from the germline V gene. CDR3 length: 14 amino acids. CDR3 coding DNA: TGTGCCAGCAGCTTATCAGGGAGAAACACTGAAGCTTTCTTT. Translated, it gives CASSLSGRNTEAFF.

J is TRBJ2-7 and V is TRBV14, with D tentatively TRBD1 (6 bases). Germline-derived CDR1 and CDR2 are SGHDN and FVKESK. Between the trimmed V and J ends, which lost 1 base and 6 bases, there was a span of 7 bases. This CDR3 comprises 12 residues. CDR3 bases: TGTGCCAGCAGCCAAGTAGGGGGCGAGCAGTACTTC. Translation: CASSQVGGEQYF.